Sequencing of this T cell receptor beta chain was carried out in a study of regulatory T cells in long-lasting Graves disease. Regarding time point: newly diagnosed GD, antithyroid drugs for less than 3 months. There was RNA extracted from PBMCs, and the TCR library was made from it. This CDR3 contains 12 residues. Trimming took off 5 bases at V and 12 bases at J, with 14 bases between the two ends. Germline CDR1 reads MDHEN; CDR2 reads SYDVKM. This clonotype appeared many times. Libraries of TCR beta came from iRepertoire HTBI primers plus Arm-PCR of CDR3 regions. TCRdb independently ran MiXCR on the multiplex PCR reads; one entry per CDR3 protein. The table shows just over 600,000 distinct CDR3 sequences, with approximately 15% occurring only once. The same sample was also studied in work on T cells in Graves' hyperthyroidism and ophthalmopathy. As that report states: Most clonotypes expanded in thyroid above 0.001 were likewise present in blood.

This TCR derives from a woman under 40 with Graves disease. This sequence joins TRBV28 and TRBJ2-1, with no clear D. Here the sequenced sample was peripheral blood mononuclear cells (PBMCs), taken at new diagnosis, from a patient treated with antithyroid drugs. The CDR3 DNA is TGTGCCAGCAGTAATGAGTTGCTCTGGCAGTTCTTC. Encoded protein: CASSNELLWQFF.